These 30 T cell receptor beta chains came from one sample sequenced in a study of identical twins. Each CDR3 protein gets one entry after TCRdb re-called the 5' RACE reads with MiXCR. The sample yields 1.5 million to 2 million distinct CDR3 sequences, under 35% seen once. Sequencing was performed on cord blood. Receptor source: a newborn girl in good health.

This clonotype was seen only a few times. V and J are TRBV21-1 and TRBJ2-5. TRBV21-1 constitutes a pseudogene. CDR3 size: 13 residues. The CDR3 nucleotides read TGTGCCAGCAAGACACTGTACCAAGAGACCCAGTACTTC. It encodes CASKTLYQETQYF.

As concerns this clonotype: The junction does not match germline at one end; this may be a read error. The chain joins TRBV7-2 to TRBJ1-2; D gene unclear. Germline CDR1 and CDR2: SGHTA and FQGNSA. There are 12 residues in the CDR3. The CDR3 sequence is CAGSLEWSGYTF. CDR3 in DNA: TGTGCCGGCAGCTTAGAGTGGAGCGGCTACACCTTC.

This clonotype turned up a few times. The V and J genes are TRBV7-2 and TRBJ2-7; D is undetermined. The germline CDR1 and CDR2 sequences are SGHTA and FQGNSA. The V end was cut by 2 bases, the J end by 7 bases, with 12 bases between. This CDR3 spans 13 amino acids. CDR3 coding DNA: TGTGCCAGCAGCTTATCAGGCTTCGAAGAGCAGTACTTC. It encodes CASSLSGFEEQYF.

This rearrangement joins TRBV11-2 to TRBJ1-1; D is undetermined. The CDR3 runs 11 residues. Germline CDR1 SGHAT, CDR2 FQNNGV. V lost 10 bases, J lost 3 bases, and 9 bases lay in between. CDR3 protein: CATLEYTEAFF. CDR3 nucleotide sequence: TGTGCCACCTTGGAGTACACTGAAGCTTTCTTT.

This chain links TRBV2 with TRBJ1-1; no reliable D call. CDR1 is SNHLY and CDR2 is FYNNEI in the germline V gene. The ends were cut back, 7 bases at V and 4 bases at J, with 16 bases in the middle. The CDR3 sequence is 14 residues long. In DNA, the CDR3 is TGTGCCAGCATAGCCGGGAGTAAGGGCACTGAAGCTTTCTTT. Its translation: CASIAGSKGTEAFF.

The rearrangement uses TRBV2 and TRBJ2-7; the D gene is possibly TRBD2 (5 bases). The V gene lost 4 bases and the J gene lost 0 bases, with 10 bases spanning the gap. The CDR3 is 14 residues long. The V gene's germline CDR1 is SNHLY and CDR2 FYNNEI. The CDR3 spells CASSVEASSYEQYF. Written as DNA, the CDR3 is TGTGCCAGCAGTGTGGAGGCGAGCTCCTACGAGCAGTACTTC.

The chain employs TRBV9 and TRBJ2-7, with TRBD2 matching 7 bases. Germline CDR1 and CDR2: SGDLS and YYNGEE. V trimming: 0 bases; J trimming: 7 bases; junction bases outside the gene matches: 10. CDR3 length: 15 residues. The CDR3 protein is CASSVGAGVRNEQYF. CDR3 bases: TGTGCCAGCAGCGTAGGGGCGGGAGTTCGCAATGAGCAGTACTTC.

A few counts support this clonotype. This sequence joins TRBV24-1 and TRBJ2-1; 7 nucleotides match TRBD2. V lost 9 bases to trimming and J lost 6 bases; unmatched junction nucleotides: 13. There are 15 residues in the CDR3. Germline V gives CDR1 KGHDR, CDR2 SFDVKD. CDR3 protein: CATRDYPQRFNEQFF. For the CDR3, the DNA is TGTGCCACCCGGGACTACCCACAAAGATTCAATGAGCAGTTCTTC.

The CDR3 bases are TGTGCCAGCAGTGCAGCGGCAACGGGTCAGGAGACCCAGTACTTC. This codes for CASSAAATGQETQYF. The chain joins TRBV9 to TRBJ2-5; a possible D gene is TRBD2 (5 bases). Trimming shortened V by 5 bases and J by 5 bases, and 19 bases separated the two germline ends. The CDR3 is made up of 15 amino acids. Germline lookup yields CDR1 SGDLS and CDR2 YYNGEE.

In its sample, this clonotype was seen a few times. The rearrangement joins TRBV7-9 to TRBJ2-7; tentatively, D is TRBD1 (7 bases). CDR1 is SEHNR and CDR2 is FQNEAQ in the germline V gene (reference sequence). The CDR3 is 14 amino acids. V shed 8 bases and J shed 0 bases, with 14 bases lying between them. This CDR3 reads CASRRGPFSYEQYF. The CDR3 DNA reads as TGTGCCAGCCGGAGGGGGCCTTTCTCCTACGAGCAGTACTTC. Full variable domain (outside the CDR3, taken from reference TRBV7-9 and TRBJ2-7): DTGVSQNPRHKITKRGQNVTFRCDPISEHNRLYWYRQTLGQGPEFLTYFQNEAQLEKSRLLSDRFSAERPKGSFSTLEIQRTEQGDSAMYLCASRRGPFSYEQYFGPGTRLTVT.

This clonotype was found a few times. The rearrangement links TRBV21-1 to TRBJ1-1. TRBV21-1 is tagged as a pseudogene. CDR3 size: 20 residues. The CDR3 DNA sequence: TGTGCCAGCAGCAAAGAGAGGACAATCGGGGGGTTTCGTATGAACACTGAAGCTTTCTTT. This encodes CASSKERTIGGFRMNTEAFF.

This clonotype was found a few times. V and J are TRBV30 and TRBJ1-2; no clear D gene. V was trimmed by 5 bases and J by 0 bases, leaving 4 bases between them. Per germline, CDR1 GTSNPN and CDR2 SVGIG (reference sequence). The CDR3 runs 11 residues. CDR3 amino acids: CAWRANYGYTF. The CDR3 DNA reads TGTGCCTGGCGGGCTAACTATGGCTACACCTTC.

Turning to this clonotype: A read error may explain this, as a much larger clone is one base away. The rearrangement uses TRBV5-1 and TRBJ2-3; 7 nucleotides align to TRBD1. The V gene's germline CDR1 is SGHRS and CDR2 YFSETQ. This CDR3 spans 14 amino acids. Trimming removed 5 bases from V and 4 bases from J; junction bases left unmatched: 7. In nucleotides, the CDR3 is TGCGCCAGCAGGCCTGACAGGGCCCCAGATACGCAGTATTTT. Encoded protein: CASRPDRAPDTQYF.

This clonotype was found many times. This rearrangement joins TRBV12-3 or TRBV12-4 to TRBJ2-7, with 10 bases lining up with TRBD2. The length of the CDR3 is 15 residues. J lost 0 bases, V lost 6 bases, and 5 bases had no gene match. CDR3 coding DNA: TGTGCCAGCAGCCCTAGCGGGAGATACTCCTACGAGCAGTACTTC. Encoded protein: CASSPSGRYSYEQYF.

The CDR3 reads CAWSRNTDTQYF. CDR3 nucleotides: TGTGCCTGGAGTCGGAACACAGATACGCAGTATTTT. This sequence joins TRBV30 and TRBJ2-3, with no clear D. This CDR3 has 12 residues. The V end lost 2 bases, the J end lost 2 bases, and 5 bases lay between the germline ends. CDR1 and CDR2 (germline): GTSNPN, SVGIG (reference sequence).

This clonotype was seen a single time. This chain links TRBV5-1 with TRBJ1-1; 8 nucleotides align to TRBD1. Germline values: CDR1 SGHRS, CDR2 YFSETQ. The CDR3 sequence is 15 residues long. V lost 3 bases, J lost 4 bases, and 8 bases stayed unmatched. The CDR3 loop reads CASSSWTGTSTEAFF. The DNA of the CDR3 is TGCGCCAGCAGCTCTTGGACAGGGACGAGCACTGAAGCTTTCTTT.

This clonotype occurred a few times. In nucleotides, the CDR3 is TGCAGTGCTAGGTACCTGGGCACAGATACGCAGTATTTT. This codes for CSARYLGTDTQYF. The chain is built from TRBV20-1 and TRBJ2-3; D unclear. Germline lookup yields CDR1 DFQATT and CDR2 SNEGSKA (reference sequence). This CDR3 comprises 13 residues. Trimming removed 3 bases from V and 1 base from J, with 8 bases in between.

CDR3 sequence reads: CASSSHLGGAHEQYF. CDR3 nucleotide sequence: TGTGCCAGCTCTTCCCACCTAGGCGGGGCCCACGAGCAGTACTTC. The chain couples TRBV7-2 to TRBJ2-4; the D gene is possibly TRBD2 (6 bases). Gene TRBJ2-7 matches the end of the DNA better, so the J call may be wrong. CDR3 length: 15 amino acids. Germline V gives CDR1 SGHTA, CDR2 FQGNSA.

This chain connects TRBV5-1 to TRBJ2-5; 8 bases fit TRBD1. CDR1 and CDR2 (germline): SGHRS, YFSETQ. V lost 2 bases, J lost 3 bases, and 3 bases stayed unmatched. The CDR3 is 14 residues long. The CDR3 here is CASSFQGAEETQYF. For the CDR3, the DNA is TGCGCCAGCAGCTTCCAGGGGGCCGAAGAGACCCAGTACTTC.

This clonotype was found once. The rearrangement joins TRBV11-1 to TRBJ1-1; D perhaps matches TRBD1 (6 bases). From germline, CDR1 is SGHAT and CDR2 FQDESV (reference sequence). V lost 2 bases and J 10 bases, leaving 14 bases between the germline ends. This CDR3 is built from 13 residues. CDR3 nucleotides: TGTGCCAGCAGCTTACAAGTGATGACAGGAGCTTTCTTT. It codes for CASSLQVMTGAFF.

The chain employs TRBV30 and TRBJ1-2; 7 nucleotides line up with TRBD1. The CDR3 has 11 residues. J lost 8 bases, V lost 4 bases, and 4 bases had no gene match. Per the germline V gene, CDR1 is GTSNPN and CDR2 is SVGIG (reference sequence). CDR3 protein: CAWTGGKGYTF. In nucleotides, the CDR3 is TGTGCCTGGACAGGGGGGAAAGGCTACACCTTC.

The CDR3: CASSKRLPNTEAFF. The CDR3 DNA sequence: TGTGCCAGCAGCAAGCGTCTTCCGAACACTGAAGCTTTCTTT. This chain uses TRBV21-1 with TRBJ1-1. TRBV21-1 is a documented pseudogene. CDR3 length equals 14 residues.

The V call is TRBV7-2, the J call TRBJ2-4; D remains unclear. With 5 bases removed from V and 0 bases from J, the gap between germline ends came to 14 bases. Germline CDR1 is SGHTA and CDR2 is FQGNSA. CDR3 length: 16 residues. This chain's CDR3 is CASSPSSVLAKNIQYF. CDR3 bases: TGTGCCAGCAGCCCAAGCAGTGTTCTAGCCAAAAACATTCAGTACTTC. The full variable domain, rest sourced from reference TRBV7-2 and TRBJ2-4, is GAGVSQSPSNKVTEKGKDVELRCDPISGHTALYWYRQSLGQGLEFLIYFQGNSAPDKSGLPSDRFSAERTGGSVSTLTIQRTQQEDSAVYLCASSPSSVLAKNIQYFGAGTRLSVL.

As for this clonotype: Given a much more abundant clone one base away, this may be a read error. This chain joins TRBV10-3 and TRBJ2-3, with D maybe TRBD2 (6 bases). The CDR3 is 12 amino acids. Trimming took 5 bases from V and 10 from J, leaving 13 bases between them. Looked up from germline, CDR1 is ENHRY and CDR2 is SYGVKD. Here the CDR3 reads CAISRLGDAQYF. The DNA of the CDR3 is TGTGCCATCAGTCGACTAGGGGATGCGCAGTATTTT.

This clonotype showed up just a few times. The V gene is TRBV20-1, the J gene TRBJ2-5; 7 bases align to TRBD2. Germline CDR1 reads DFQATT; CDR2 reads SNEGSKA (reference sequence). With 6 bases clipped from V and 5 bases from J, the junction kept 12 bases outside the gene matches. The CDR3 is made up of 14 amino acids. For the CDR3, the DNA is TGCAGTGCGCAAGTCGGGGGGAGAGGGGAGACCCAGTACTTC. Its translation: CSAQVGGRGETQYF.

This clonotype was seen ten or more times. The junction differs from germline at one of its ends, possibly a read error. This chain connects TRBV5-1 to TRBJ1-4; no reliable D call. The CDR3 sequence is 15 residues long. CDR1 is SGHRS and CDR2 is YFSETQ in the germline V gene. The CDR3 DNA follows: TGTGCCAGCAGCTTAGTTCCAGCAACTAATGAAAAACTGTTTTTT. Its protein product is CASSLVPATNEKLFF.

This clonotype was seen only a few times. The CDR3 DNA is TGTGCCAGCACCTTGGGACTTAGCACAGATACGCAGTATTTT. Protein product: CASTLGLSTDTQYF. V is TRBV6-5 and J is TRBJ2-3, with D perhaps matching TRBD2 (6 bases). This CDR3 spans 14 amino acids. The germline V gene encodes CDR1 MNHEY and CDR2 SVGAGI. Between the trimmed V and J ends, which lost 7 bases and 0 bases, there was a span of 11 bases.

This clonotype was detected a few times. The DNA of the CDR3 is TGCGCCAGCATAGAGTTCAGAGCCTCTGGGGCCAACGTCCTGACTTTC. Translation: CASIEFRASGANVLTF. This rearrangement joins TRBV5-1 to TRBJ2-6; D is undetermined. The germline gives CDR1 SGHRS, CDR2 YFSETQ. The CDR3 has 16 residues. With 6 bases removed from V and 0 bases from J, the gap between germline ends came to 13 bases.

The rearrangement joins TRBV28 to TRBJ1-6; D is uncertain. The CDR3 consists of 16 residues. Germline CDR1 is MDHEN and CDR2 is SYDVKM. V was shortened by 3 bases and J by 7 bases, with 16 bases between the two germline ends. CDR3 DNA: TGTGCCAGCAGTTTTTGGGGTAAACGTTCGAATTCACCCCTCCACTTT. Translating it yields CASSFWGKRSNSPLHF.

V is TRBV6-1 and J is TRBJ1-4; D gene ambiguous. Looked up from germline, CDR1 is MNHNS and CDR2 is SASEGT. V was trimmed by 8 bases and J by 8 bases, leaving 15 bases between them. This CDR3 contains 13 residues. Here the CDR3 reads CASRGTDWEKLFF. In DNA, the CDR3 is TGTGCCAGCCGGGGAACAGATTGGGAAAAACTGTTTTTT.